The 9 T cell receptor beta chains listed next were all sequenced from one sample in a study of T cell changes during pregnancy in multiple sclerosis. Profiled with immunoSEQ multiplex PCR; TCRdb holds only in-frame clones, not every one. The sample has fewer than 75,000 clones, about 90% seen once. The material sequenced was peripheral blood, taken in the first trimester of pregnancy. The receptors were gathered from a female donor with multiple sclerosis, enrolled in a pregnancy study.

The genes are TRBV2 and TRBJ1-5; 8 positions match TRBD1. The V gene end was trimmed by 7 bases and the J gene end by 6 bases; junction bases not matched to a gene: 11. The CDR3 extends over 15 amino acids. From germline, CDR1 is SNHLY and CDR2 FYNNEI. This CDR3 reads CASTEGQGWGQPQHF. The CDR3, as DNA: TGTGCCAGCACGGAAGGACAGGGCTGGGGTCAGCCCCAGCATTTT.

This chain joins TRBV7-3 and TRBJ2-3, with D perhaps TRBD1 (5 bases). V was shortened by 3 bases and J by 4 bases, with 11 bases between the two germline ends. Germline V lookup: CDR1 SGHTA, CDR2 FQGTGA. The CDR3 is made up of 14 amino acids. The DNA for the CDR3 is TGTGCCAGCAGCTTGCCAGGGTTCCCAGATACGCAGTATTTT. Protein product: CASSLPGFPDTQYF. Combining the CDR3 with reference TRBV7-3 and TRBJ2-3 gives the whole variable domain GAGVSQTPSNKVTEKGKYVELRCDPISGHTALYWYRQSLGQGPEFLIYFQGTGAADDSGLPNDRFFAVRPEGSVSTLKIQRTERGDSAVYLCASSLPGFPDTQYFGPGTRLTVL.

The chain combines TRBV19 with TRBJ2-5; the D gene is possibly TRBD1 (7 bases). This CDR3 is built from 17 residues. V was clipped by 1 base and J by 2 bases, with 17 bases between them. Germline loops: CDR1 LNHDA, CDR2 SQIVND (reference sequence). The CDR3 DNA sequence: TGTGCCAGTAGTATAGGGACAGGCCGGAGGGCTCAAGAGACCCAGTACTTC. Amino acids: CASSIGTGRRAQETQYF.

The chain is built from TRBV21-1 and TRBJ2-7; the DNA was not used to check the table's D call, TRBD2. TRBV21-1 is flagged as a pseudogene. The CDR3 totals 15 residues. The CDR3 spells CASSKGWGDPWEQYF. DNA of the CDR3: TGTGCCAGCAGCAAAGGATGGGGGGACCCCTGGGAGCAGTACTTC.

This chain uses TRBV6-5 with TRBJ2-5, with D possibly matching TRBD2 (6 bases). Germline CDR1 is MNHEY and CDR2 is SVGAGI. Trimming took 0 bases from V and 4 from J, leaving 12 bases between them. The CDR3 runs to 15 residues. The CDR3 coding sequence is TGTGCCAGCAGTTACTCGTCGGGGCGGGGAGAGACCCAGTACTTC. This encodes CASSYSSGRGETQYF.

V and J are TRBV19 and TRBJ1-5; perhaps TRBD1 as D (6 bases). Deletions cut 0 bases from V and 3 bases from J, with 9 bases between. Germline V gene lookup returns CDR1 LNHDA and CDR2 SQIVND (reference sequence). This CDR3 spans 15 amino acids. CDR3 loop: CASSIDRGNNQPQHF. The DNA for the CDR3 is TGTGCCAGTAGTATAGACAGGGGTAACAATCAGCCCCAGCATTTT.

The V call is TRBV9, the J call TRBJ2-2; no firm D call. Germline V gene lookup returns CDR1 SGDLS and CDR2 YYNGEE. V was trimmed by 0 bases and J by 4 bases, leaving 10 bases between them. The CDR3 has 15 amino acids. As DNA, the CDR3 is TGTGCCAGCAGCGTAGAAAACACCGTCACCGGGGAGCTGTTTTTT. This codes for CASSVENTVTGELFF.

This rearrangement joins TRBV27 to TRBJ1-2; the D gene is possibly TRBD1 (5 bases). The V and J ends lost 9 bases and 7 bases respectively, with 21 bases between them. CDR1 is MNHEY and CDR2 is SMNVEV in the germline V gene (reference sequence). The CDR3 has 14 residues. The CDR3 protein is CASYSPGVSGGYTF. The CDR3 DNA follows: TGTGCCAGTTATTCGCCGGGGGTAAGCGGTGGCTACACCTTC.

This clone has a single count. This chain links TRBV25-1 with TRBJ1-2, with D possibly matching TRBD1 (6 bases). Trimming left V 11 bases short and J 3 bases short, with 13 bases between. Germline assignment: CDR1 MGHDK and CDR2 SYGVNS. CDR3 length: 12 residues. The CDR3 is CARQEADYGYTF. CDR3 coding DNA: TGTGCCCGACAGGAAGCGGACTATGGCTACACCTTC.